This is a list of T cell receptor beta chains from one sample in a study of T-cell reconstitution after alpha-beta-depleted transplantation in children. MiXCR, run by TCRdb on the PCR reads, gives a single entry per CDR3 protein. The sample yields 600,000 to 700,000 distinct CDR3 sequences, approximately 17% seen once. Sample: PBMCs from the stem cell graft donor, taken from the stem cell graft. These receptors all come from a human donor who donated a stem cell graft to a child with acute myeloid leukemia. CDR3s include the opening cysteine and the closing phenylalanine or tryptophan. D genes are given only for firm matches. Clone size is not always given. Where it is, it says once, few, many or a class for expanded clones.

V gene	J gene	clone size	D gene	CDR3 protein	CDR3 DNA
TRBV20-1	TRBJ2-5	many	NA	CSARASKETQYF	TGCAGTGCTAGAGCCAGCAAAGAGACCCAGTACTTC
TRBV5-8	TRBJ1-3	few	NA	CASSSGRILLSGNTIYF	TGTGCCAGCAGCTCTGGACGGATCTTACTCTCTGGAAACACCATATATTTT
TRBV6-1	TRBJ1-2	NA	TRBD1	CASSEAVGQGEYTF	TGTGCCAGCAGTGAAGCGGTTGGACAGGGGGAATACACCTTC
TRBV12-3/TRBV12-4	TRBJ2-5	many	NA	CASSSPDETQYF	TGTGCCAGCAGCTCCCCAGACGAGACCCAGTACTTC
TRBV6-2/TRBV6-3	TRBJ2-7	few	TRBD1	CASSQQGESYEQYF	TGTGCCAGCAGCCAGCAGGGGGAATCCTACGAGCAGTACTTC
TRBV7-2	TRBJ2-7	NA	NA	CASSIGRSSYEQYF	TGTGCCAGCAGCATCGGACGGAGCTCCTACGAGCAGTACTTC
TRBV20-1	TRBJ2-5	many	NA	CSAPELLQETQYF	TGCAGTGCTCCCGAACTACTCCAAGAGACCCAGTACTTC
TRBV12-3/TRBV12-4	TRBJ2-2	many	NA	CASSRGTGELFF	TGTGCCAGCAGTAGGGGGACCGGGGAGCTGTTTTTT
TRBV20-1	TRBJ2-3	many	NA	CSARVTTEQTDTQYF	TGCAGTGCTAGAGTGACTACTGAGCAGACAGATACGCAGTATTTT
TRBV12-3/TRBV12-4	TRBJ2-1	few	NA	CASSAYSNEQFF	TGTGCCAGCAGTGCCTACAGTAACGAGCAGTTCTTC
TRBV7-2	TRBJ1-5	NA	NA	CASSVDRLSNQPQHF	TGTGCCAGCAGCGTTGACAGGCTGAGTAATCAGCCCCAGCATTTT
TRBV12-2	TRBJ1-1	few	NA	CASRAGGTEAFF	TGTGCAAGTCGCGCGGGGGGGACTGAAGCTTTCTTT
TRBV2	TRBJ2-7	NA	NA	CASSLAQWGLALNSYEQYF	TGTGCCAGCAGTCTAGCACAGTGGGGGCTGGCCCTCAACTCCTACGAGCAGTACTTC
TRBV29-1	TRBJ2-5	many	TRBD2	CSARTSGGPETQYF	TGCAGCGCAAGGACTAGCGGGGGCCCAGAGACCCAGTACTTC
TRBV12-3/TRBV12-4	TRBJ2-7	few	NA	CASSSSLRATYEQYF	TGTGCCAGCAGTTCCTCCTTGAGGGCAACCTACGAGCAGTACTTC
TRBV5-6	TRBJ1-4	many	NA	CASSILDRDEKLFF	TGTGCCAGCAGCATACTGGACCGAGATGAAAAACTGTTTTTT
TRBV6-1	TRBJ2-5	once	TRBD1	CASRGDDRAPKTQYF	TGTGCCAGCAGGGGGGACGACAGGGCGCCGAAGACCCAGTACTTC
TRBV20-1	TRBJ2-1	few	NA	CSAFLTGTNEQFF	TGCAGTGCTTTTTTGACAGGAACAAATGAGCAGTTCTTC
TRBV7-2	TRBJ2-5	many	TRBD1	CASSFTGGKETQYF	TGTGCCAGCAGCTTCACAGGGGGCAAGGAGACCCAGTACTTC
TRBV7-7	TRBJ2-3	NA	NA	CASSRDFSTDTQYF	TGTGCCAGCAGCCGGGACTTCAGCACAGATACGCAGTATTTT
TRBV11-2	TRBJ1-2	NA	NA	CASSLWYNYGYTF	TGTGCCAGCAGCTTGTGGTATAACTATGGCTACACCTTC
TRBV4-3	TRBJ2-2	NA	TRBD1	CASSQEEGTGGIGTGELFF	TGCGCCAGCAGCCAAGAGGAGGGGACAGGGGGCATTGGCACCGGGGAGCTGTTTTTT
TRBV5-1	TRBJ1-1	NA	NA	CASSSELISNTEAFF	TGCGCCAGCAGCTCAGAACTCATATCGAACACTGAAGCTTTCTTT
TRBV12-3/TRBV12-4	TRBJ1-5	few	NA	CASCLQGNQPQHF	TGTGCCAGCTGTCTCCAGGGGAATCAGCCCCAGCATTTT
TRBV13	TRBJ2-3	many	TRBD2	CASSSGDSGGALVTDTQYF	TGTGCCAGCAGCTCGGGGGATAGCGGGGGGGCCTTGGTCACAGATACGCAGTATTTT
TRBV6-5	TRBJ2-3	few	NA	CASSYFAKSTDTQYF	TGTGCCAGCAGTTACTTTGCTAAGAGCACAGATACGCAGTATTTT
TRBV20-1	TRBJ2-6	many	NA	CGGLFGSRTSGANVLTF	TGCGGAGGCCTTTTTGGGTCTCGTACCTCTGGGGCCAACGTCCTGACTTTC
TRBV15	TRBJ1-3	NA	NA	CATSKRDTIYF	TGTGCCACCAGCAAGAGGGACACCATATATTTT
TRBV11-2	TRBJ2-7	NA	NA	CASSLAAHYEQYF	TGTGCCAGCAGCTTAGCGGCCCACTACGAGCAGTACTTC
TRBV5-1	TRBJ2-7	NA	TRBD1	CASSLAWTGISYEQYF	TGCGCCAGCAGCTTGGCTTGGACAGGGATTTCCTACGAGCAGTACTTC
TRBV20-1	TRBJ1-4	NA	TRBD1	CSAAGTDLEKLFF	TGCAGTGCGGCCGGGACAGACTTGGAAAAACTGTTTTTT
TRBV20-1	TRBJ2-7	many	NA	CSARIQGNAEQYF	TGCAGTGCTAGGATACAGGGAAACGCCGAGCAGTACTTC
TRBV20-1	TRBJ2-5	many	NA	CSARDPRETQYF	TGCAGTGCTAGAGATCCTAGGGAGACCCAGTACTTC
TRBV29-1	TRBJ2-5	NA	TRBD2	CSGEIAGVETQYF	TGCAGCGGGGAAATAGCGGGGGTGGAGACCCAGTACTTC
TRBV5-6	TRBJ1-5	NA	NA	CASSLPPGKLDQPQHF	TGTGCCAGCAGTCTGCCGCCGGGAAAGCTCGATCAGCCCCAGCATTTT
TRBV7-9	TRBJ2-2	NA	TRBD1	CASSLTGVVSTGELFF	TGTGCCAGCAGCTTAACAGGGGTCGTTTCCACCGGGGAGCTGTTTTTT
TRBV28	TRBJ1-1	NA	NA	CASSYGLGAQNTEAFF	TGTGCCAGCAGTTATGGGCTTGGGGCCCAGAACACTGAAGCTTTCTTT
TRBV4-3	TRBJ2-7	few	TRBD2	CASSQDRTGTSPSSEQYF	TGCGCCAGCAGCCAAGATAGGACCGGGACTAGCCCCTCTAGCGAGCAGTACTTC
TRBV6-5	TRBJ1-6	few	NA	CASSYSEISYNSPLHF	TGTGCCAGCAGTTACTCGGAAATCTCCTATAATTCACCCCTCCACTTT
TRBV7-3	TRBJ2-5	NA	NA	CASSLTGIETQYF	TGTGCCAGCAGCTTAACGGGAATAGAGACCCAGTACTTC
TRBV12-3/TRBV12-4	TRBJ1-5	many	NA	CASSFELFGQPQHF	TGTGCCAGCAGTTTCGAACTCTTTGGTCAGCCCCAGCATTTT
TRBV12-3/TRBV12-4	TRBJ2-3	NA	TRBD1	CASSFWTGGPDTQYF	TGTGCCAGCAGTTTTTGGACAGGGGGGCCAGATACGCAGTATTTT
TRBV7-9	TRBJ2-1	NA	TRBD2	CASSDGLAEYNEQFF	TGTGCCAGCAGCGACGGACTAGCGGAGTACAATGAGCAGTTCTTC
TRBV9	TRBJ2-3	many	TRBD1	CASSVDRGGTDTQYF	TGTGCCAGCAGCGTAGACAGGGGTGGCACAGATACGCAGTATTTT
TRBV13	TRBJ1-1	many	TRBD1	CASSFGTGKTEAFF	TGTGCCAGCAGCTTTGGGACAGGGAAAACTGAAGCTTTCTTT
TRBV13	TRBJ2-7	many	NA	CASSLGITYEQYF	TGTGCCAGCAGCTTAGGTATCACATACGAGCAGTACTTC
TRBV20-1	TRBJ2-5	many	TRBD2	CSARDRLSGGETQYF	TGCAGTGCTAGAGATAGACTAAGCGGGGGAGAGACCCAGTACTTC